This entry is about one T cell receptor (beta chain). The data were obtained in a study of Ad26.COV2.S vaccination and SARS-CoV-2 variants. Study details: Donor was in the COV1001 Ad26.COV2.S trial arm. Ad26.COV2.S, an intramuscular injection, was given once or twice 56 days apart.

CDR1 is LNHDA, CDR2 SQIVND, per germline (reference sequence). The CDR3 length is 16 residues. Deletions cut 6 bases from V and 2 bases from J, with 17 bases between. Treatment described: approximately 18 received Ad26.COV2.S at low or high dose, single or two shots; about 5 received placebo; per-sample allocation not given. Collection of the samples took place on day 63 after the first injection of vaccine or placebo. Measured with immunoSEQ multiplex PCR; TCRdb has only the in-frame clones, and not every one. The profile covers about 390,000 clones, with 80% to 90% appearing a single time and approximately 3.7% taken by the ten largest.

This clonotype was obtained from a person between 18 and 59 years old who received the Ad26.COV2.S COVID-19 vaccine or a placebo. The chain carries TRBV19 and TRBJ2-4; tentative D call: TRBD1 (5 bases). The specimen was peripheral blood, collected in a trial of Ad26.COV2.S vaccine versus placebo. The CDR3 sequence: CASSLTEMGTKNIQYF. The DNA of the CDR3 is TGTGCCAGTAGCTTGACAGAAATGGGGACCAAAAACATTCAGTACTTC.